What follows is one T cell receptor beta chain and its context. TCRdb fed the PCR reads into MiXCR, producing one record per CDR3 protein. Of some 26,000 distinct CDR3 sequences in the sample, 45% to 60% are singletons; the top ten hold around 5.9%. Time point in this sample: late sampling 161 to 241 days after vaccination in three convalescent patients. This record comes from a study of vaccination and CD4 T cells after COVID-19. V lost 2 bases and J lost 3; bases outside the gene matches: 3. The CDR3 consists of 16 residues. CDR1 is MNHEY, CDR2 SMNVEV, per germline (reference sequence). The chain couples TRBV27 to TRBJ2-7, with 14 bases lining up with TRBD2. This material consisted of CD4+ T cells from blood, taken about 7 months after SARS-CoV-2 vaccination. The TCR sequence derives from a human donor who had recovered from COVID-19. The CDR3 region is CASSLRGLAGGYEQYF. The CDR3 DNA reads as TGTGCCAGCAGTTTACGCGGACTAGCGGGAGGCTACGAGCAGTACTTC.